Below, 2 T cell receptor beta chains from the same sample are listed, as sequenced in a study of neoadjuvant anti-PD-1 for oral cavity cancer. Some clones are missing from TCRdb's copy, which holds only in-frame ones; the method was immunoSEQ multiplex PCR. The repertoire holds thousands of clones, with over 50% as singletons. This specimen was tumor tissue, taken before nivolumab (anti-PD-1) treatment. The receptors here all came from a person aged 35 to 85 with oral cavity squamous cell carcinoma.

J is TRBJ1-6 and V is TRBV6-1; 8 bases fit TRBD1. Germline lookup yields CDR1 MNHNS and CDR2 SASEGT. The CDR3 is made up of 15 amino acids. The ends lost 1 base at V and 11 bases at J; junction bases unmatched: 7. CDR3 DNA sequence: TGTGCCAGCAGTGAAGGGCAGGGGGCGCGGACACCCCTCCACTTT. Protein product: CASSEGQGARTPLHF.

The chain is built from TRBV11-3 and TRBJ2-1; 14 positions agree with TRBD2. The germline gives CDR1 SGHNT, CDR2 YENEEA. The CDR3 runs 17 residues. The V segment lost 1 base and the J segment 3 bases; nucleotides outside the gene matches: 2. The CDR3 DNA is TGTGCCAGCAGCTTAGGACTAGCGGGAGGGGGCTACAATGAGCAGTTCTTC. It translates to CASSLGLAGGGYNEQFF.